The 20 T cell receptor beta chains given below trace back to one sample, sequenced in a study of T-cell reconstitution after alpha-beta-depleted transplantation in children. Researchers prepared the TCRbeta library using unique molecular identifiers, the study reports. One entry per CDR3 protein results from TCRdb running MiXCR on the PCR reads. In the table there are around 500,000 distinct CDR3 sequences, 9.5% to 15% of which are singletons. Sequencing was performed on PBMCs from the stem cell graft donor, taken from the stem cell graft. Receptors originate from a human donor who donated a stem cell graft to a child with combined immunodeficiency.

J is TRBJ2-5 and V is TRBV4-2; 7 bases align to TRBD2. This CDR3 spans 14 amino acids. V lost 4 bases and J lost 5; bases outside the gene matches: 7. CDR1 and CDR2 from the germline V gene are LGHNA and YNFKEQ. DNA of the CDR3: TGTGCCAGCAGCCGACTAGGACTAGAGGAGACCCAGTACTTC. Amino acids: CASSRLGLEETQYF.

This clonotype was seen at least ten times. The chain recombines TRBV5-1 with TRBJ1-5; D is possibly TRBD1 (5 bases). The CDR3 is 15 residues long. V lost 0 bases and J 7 bases, leaving 14 bases between the germline ends. From germline, CDR1 is SGHRS and CDR2 YFSETQ. The CDR3: CASSLVPGFSQPQHF. The DNA of the CDR3 is TGCGCCAGCAGCTTGGTTCCAGGGTTTAGCCAGCCCCAGCATTTT.

This clonotype was detected many times. The V gene is TRBV3-1, the J gene TRBJ2-3, with 7 bases lining up with TRBD2. V lost 4 bases, J lost 0 bases, and 4 bases stayed unmatched. The CDR3 has 15 amino acids. The germline CDR1 and CDR2 sequences are LGHDT and YNNKEL (reference sequence). This CDR3 is CASSPLGGSTDTQYF. The CDR3 nucleotides are TGTGCCAGCAGCCCCCTGGGAGGGAGCACAGATACGCAGTATTTT.

This clonotype has a count of ten or more. This chain connects TRBV12-3 or TRBV12-4 to TRBJ2-2, with a possible D match to TRBD1 (5 bases). V lost 4 bases to trimming and J lost 6 bases, with 21 bases between them. The CDR3 totals 17 residues. The chain's CDR3 is CASSSSRFAIGAGELFF. The CDR3 DNA follows: TGTGCCAGCAGTTCCAGCCGTTTCGCGATAGGGGCCGGGGAGCTGTTTTTT.

This clonotype occurred a few times. This rearrangement joins TRBV5-1 to TRBJ2-7, with 9 bases fitting TRBD1. The CDR3 sequence is 14 residues long. Losses at the gene ends were 4 bases for V and 5 bases for J; bases not matched to a gene: 7. Looked up from germline, CDR1 is SGHRS and CDR2 is YFSETQ. Here the CDR3 reads CASSSAGQGNEQYF. The CDR3 DNA is TGCGCCAGCAGCAGTGCGGGACAGGGAAACGAGCAGTACTTC.

The J gene is TRBJ2-7, the V gene TRBV10-3, with D hard to call. CDR1 ENHRY and CDR2 SYGVKD come from the germline V gene. The length of the CDR3 is 15 residues. Trimming pared 4 bases from V and 0 bases from J, leaving 13 bases between. This chain's CDR3 is CAISGGWTSSYEQYF. Here the CDR3 DNA reads TGTGCCATCAGTGGAGGTTGGACGAGCTCCTACGAGCAGTACTTC.

The chain is built from TRBV9 and TRBJ2-7; 8 bases line up with TRBD2. In germline, CDR1 is SGDLS, CDR2 YYNGEE. This CDR3 is 15 amino acids long. V lost 0 bases, J lost 2 bases, and 4 bases stayed unmatched. Here the CDR3 reads CASSVGPGGAYEQYF. The CDR3 nucleotides are TGTGCCAGCAGCGTAGGGCCGGGAGGGGCCTACGAGCAGTACTTC.

This clonotype was seen ten or more times. The chain combines TRBV29-1 with TRBJ2-1, with D uncertain. Trimming left V 5 bases short and J 4 bases short, with 12 bases between. Germline V gives CDR1 SQVTM, CDR2 ANQGSEA. The CDR3 is 13 amino acids. CDR3 in DNA: TGCAGCGTTCGTCTGGCCGATTACAATGAGCAGTTCTTC. Translation: CSVRLADYNEQFF.

This clonotype was detected many times. The gene calls are TRBV10-3 and TRBJ2-1; 9 bases line up with TRBD2. The ends lost 3 bases at V and 5 bases at J; junction bases unmatched: 8. CDR3 length equals 16 residues. Germline assignment: CDR1 ENHRY and CDR2 SYGVKD. CDR3 coding DNA: TGTGCCATCAGTGAAGGGCTAGCGGGATCGAACAATGAGCAGTTCTTC. Protein sequence: CAISEGLAGSNNEQFF.

This clonotype was observed a handful of times. The chain carries TRBV5-4 and TRBJ2-2, with D possibly being TRBD2 (6 bases). From germline, CDR1 is SGHNT and CDR2 YYREEE (reference sequence). V was shortened by 4 bases and J by 4 bases, with 14 bases between the two germline ends. CDR3 length: 15 amino acids. The DNA for the CDR3 is TGTGCCAGCAGCGGGGGGATAAGGAGCACCGGGGAGCTGTTTTTT. The encoded protein is CASSGGIRSTGELFF.

This clonotype has more than one count but fewer than ten. In DNA, the CDR3 is TGCGCCAGCAGCCAAGAGGTACAGGGGTGGGAGCAGTACTTC. This sequence encodes CASSQEVQGWEQYF. The chain uses TRBV4-3 and TRBJ2-7; 7 nucleotides line up with TRBD1. The CDR3 has 14 residues. Trimming took 0 bases from V and 7 from J; bases not matched to a gene: 6. CDR1 is LGHNA and CDR2 is YSLEER in the germline V gene.

This clonotype has a handful of counts. The gene calls are TRBV12-3 or TRBV12-4 and TRBJ2-3, with TRBD2 matching over 12 bases. The CDR3 has 20 amino acids. Trimming at V came to 2 bases and at J to 5 bases, leaving 17 bases not matched to a gene. The CDR3 sequence: CASSLFLRLAGGKLVDTQYF. CDR3 nucleotide sequence: TGTGCCAGCAGTTTATTTCTTCGCCTAGCGGGGGGGAAATTAGTAGATACGCAGTATTTT.

The table lists this clonotype with a few counts. The J gene is TRBJ2-7, the V gene TRBV6-1; unclear D gene. CDR1 and CDR2 from the germline V gene are MNHNS and SASEGT. The CDR3 is 14 residues long. The ends were cut back, 5 bases at V and 0 bases at J, with 11 bases in the middle. CDR3 sequence reads: CASSLDRPSYEQYF. The CDR3 nucleotides are TGTGCCAGCAGTCTGGATCGGCCCTCCTACGAGCAGTACTTC.

The V and J genes are TRBV7-9 and TRBJ1-1, with D uncertain. CDR1 and CDR2 from the germline V gene are SEHNR and FQNEAQ (reference sequence). The ends were cut back, 6 bases at V and 1 base at J, with 12 bases in the middle. There are 14 residues in the CDR3. CDR3 in amino acids: CASSSPPENTEAFF. The DNA for the CDR3 is TGTGCCAGCAGTTCTCCGCCTGAGAACACTGAAGCTTTCTTT.

This clonotype was counted a few times. This chain connects TRBV2 to TRBJ2-1; 12 nucleotides line up with TRBD2. This CDR3 comprises 18 residues. The germline V gene has CDR1 SNHLY and CDR2 FYNNEI. The ends lost 5 bases at V and 2 bases at J; junction bases unmatched: 10. The CDR3 spells CASSPPPSGRATYNEQFF. The CDR3 bases are TGTGCCAGCAGTCCTCCGCCTAGCGGGAGGGCAACCTACAATGAGCAGTTCTTC.

This sequence joins TRBV3-1 and TRBJ2-1; the D gene is possibly TRBD2 (5 bases). The CDR3 runs to 13 residues. V was pared by 3 bases and J by 8 bases, with 11 bases between. Germline CDR1 is LGHDT and CDR2 is YNNKEL (reference sequence). The CDR3 coding sequence is TGTGCCAGCAGCCATGGAGGATCGGATGAGCAGTTCTTC. It translates to CASSHGGSDEQFF.

V is TRBV20-1 and J is TRBJ2-7; 9 positions match TRBD2. CDR1 and CDR2 (germline): DFQATT, SNEGSKA (reference sequence). The length of the CDR3 is 14 residues. Trimming took 3 bases from V and 3 from J; bases not matched to a gene: 6. The CDR3 region has the DNA TGCAGTGCTAGGAGCGGGGGGCGTGACTACGAGCAGTACTTC. It yields the protein CSARSGGRDYEQYF.

In its sample, this clonotype was seen a few times. The DNA for the CDR3 is TGTGCCATCAGTGAGCTGGACAGGAACACTGAAGCTTTCTTT. As protein: CAISELDRNTEAFF. The rearrangement links TRBV10-3 to TRBJ1-1, with D maybe TRBD1 (6 bases). Germline-derived CDR1 and CDR2 are ENHRY and SYGVKD. The length of the CDR3 is 14 residues. V was cut by 2 bases and J by 1 base, with 8 bases left in between.

This clonotype was counted at least ten times. This chain uses TRBV6-5 with TRBJ1-3, with D maybe TRBD1 (6 bases). The CDR3 runs 13 residues. Trimming removed 5 bases at V and 2 bases at J, with 7 bases between. CDR1 and CDR2 from the germline V gene are MNHEY and SVGAGI. The CDR3 DNA sequence: TGTGCCAGCAGTAACAGGGCTGGAAACACCATATATTTT. Its protein product is CASSNRAGNTIYF.

This rearrangement joins TRBV20-1 to TRBJ2-2, with 10 bases identical to TRBD1. CDR1 is DFQATT and CDR2 is SNEGSKA in the germline V gene (reference sequence). This CDR3 region has 14 residues. Trimming cost V 2 bases and J 9 bases; bases outside gene matches: 6. The CDR3 loop is CSARSGTGVRELFF. Here the CDR3 DNA reads TGCAGTGCTAGATCCGGGACAGGGGTCCGGGAGCTGTTTTTT.